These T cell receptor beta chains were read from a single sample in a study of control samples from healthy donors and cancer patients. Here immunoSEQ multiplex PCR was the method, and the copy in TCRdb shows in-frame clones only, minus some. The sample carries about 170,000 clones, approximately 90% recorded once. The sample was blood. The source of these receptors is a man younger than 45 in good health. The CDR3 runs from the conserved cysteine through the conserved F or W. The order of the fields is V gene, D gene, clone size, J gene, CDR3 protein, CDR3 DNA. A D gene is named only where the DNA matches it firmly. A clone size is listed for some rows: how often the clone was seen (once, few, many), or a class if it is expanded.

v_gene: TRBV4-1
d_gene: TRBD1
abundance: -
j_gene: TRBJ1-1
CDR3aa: CASTPVPSSGTGVVNTEAFF
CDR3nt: TGCGCCAGCACACCAGTCCCTTCATCCGGGACAGGGGTCGTGAACACTGAAGCTTTCTTT

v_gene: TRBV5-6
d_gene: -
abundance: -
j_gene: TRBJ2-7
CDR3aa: CASILGSEQYF
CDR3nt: TGTGCCAGCATTCTGGGGTCCGAGCAGTACTTC

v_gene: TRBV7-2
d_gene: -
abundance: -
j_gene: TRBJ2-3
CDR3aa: CASSRDSDSYTDTQYF
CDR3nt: TGTGCCAGCAGCCGTGACAGCGACTCCTACACAGATACGCAGTATTTT

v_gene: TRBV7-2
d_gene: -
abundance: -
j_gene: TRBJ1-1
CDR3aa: CASSLESRGARNTEAFF
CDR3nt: TGTGCCAGCAGCTTAGAATCCCGGGGGGCGAGGAACACTGAAGCTTTCTTT

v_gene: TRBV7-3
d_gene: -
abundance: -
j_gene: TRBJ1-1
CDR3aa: CASSDGQPNTEAFF
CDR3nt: TGTGCCAGCAGCGACGGACAGCCGAACACTGAAGCTTTCTTT

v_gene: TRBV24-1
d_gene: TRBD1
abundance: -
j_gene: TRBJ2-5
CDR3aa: CATSVPGQGGETQYF
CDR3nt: TGTGCCACCAGTGTCCCGGGACAGGGAGGGGAGACCCAGTACTTC

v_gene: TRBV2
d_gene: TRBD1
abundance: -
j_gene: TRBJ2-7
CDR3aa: CASRDRGVLNEQYF
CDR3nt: TGTGCCAGCAGGGACAGGGGAGTTTTAAACGAGCAGTACTTC

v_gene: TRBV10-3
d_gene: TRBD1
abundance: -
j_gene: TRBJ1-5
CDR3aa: CAISESTGREQPQHF
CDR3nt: TGTGCCATCAGTGAGTCGACAGGGCGAGAGCAGCCCCAGCATTTT

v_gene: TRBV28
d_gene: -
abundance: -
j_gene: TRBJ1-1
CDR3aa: CASSRQDGPNTEAFF
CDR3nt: TGTGCCAGCAGTCGCCAGGATGGGCCGAACACTGAAGCTTTCTTT

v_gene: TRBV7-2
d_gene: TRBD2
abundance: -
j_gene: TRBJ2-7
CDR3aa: CASSLVAGESYEQYF
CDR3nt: TGTGCCAGCAGCTTGGTAGCGGGAGAATCCTACGAGCAGTACTTC

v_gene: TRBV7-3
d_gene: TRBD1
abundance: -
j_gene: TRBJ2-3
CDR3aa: CASSQGVLTDTQYF
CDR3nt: TGTGCCAGCAGTCAGGGGGTTTTGACAGATACGCAGTATTTT

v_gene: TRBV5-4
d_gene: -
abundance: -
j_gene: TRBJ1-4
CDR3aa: CASSLQGRVEKLFF
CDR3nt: TGTGCCAGCAGCTTGCAAGGGCGAGTTGAAAAACTGTTTTTT

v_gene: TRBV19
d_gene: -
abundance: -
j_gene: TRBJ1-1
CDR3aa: CASSEFTGEAFF
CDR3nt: TGTGCCAGTAGTGAATTTACAGGGGAAGCTTTCTTT

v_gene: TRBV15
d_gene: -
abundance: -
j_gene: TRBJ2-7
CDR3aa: CATSRDQLLQGIDEQYF
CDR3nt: TGTGCCACCAGCAGAGATCAACTTCTACAGGGCATCGACGAGCAGTACTTC

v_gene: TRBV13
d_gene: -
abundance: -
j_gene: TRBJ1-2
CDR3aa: CASSTTGHYGYTF
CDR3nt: TGCGCCAGCAGCACAACAGGGCACTATGGCTACACCTTC

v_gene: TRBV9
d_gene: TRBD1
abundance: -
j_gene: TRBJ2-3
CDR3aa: CASSKDTGGTDTQYF
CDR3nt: TGTGCCAGCAGCAAAGATACAGGGGGCACAGATACGCAGTATTTT

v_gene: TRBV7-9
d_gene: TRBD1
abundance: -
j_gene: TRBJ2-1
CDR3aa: CASSTRQGKSYNEQFF
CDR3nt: TGTGCCAGCAGCACACGACAGGGGAAGTCCTACAATGAGCAGTTCTTC

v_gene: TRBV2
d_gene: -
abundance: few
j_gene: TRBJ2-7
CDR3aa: CASYSGLGGEQYF
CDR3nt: TGTGCCAGTTATTCGGGACTGGGCGGCGAGCAGTACTTC

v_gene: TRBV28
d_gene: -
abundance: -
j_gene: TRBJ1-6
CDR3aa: CASSAPGRRTPLHF
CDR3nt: TGTGCCAGCAGTGCTCCAGGGAGAAGGACACCCCTCCACTTT

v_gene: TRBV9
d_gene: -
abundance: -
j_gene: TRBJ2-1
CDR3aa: CASSVPDREGDEQFF
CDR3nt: TGTGCCAGCAGCGTACCTGACAGGGAGGGCGATGAGCAGTTCTTC

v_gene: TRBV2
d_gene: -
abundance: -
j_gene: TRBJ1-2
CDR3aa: CASAVDRPRGYTF
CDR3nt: TGTGCCAGCGCGGTGGACCGACCGCGGGGCTACACCTTC

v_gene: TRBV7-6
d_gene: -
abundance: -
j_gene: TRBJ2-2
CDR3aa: CASSLGGRASNTGELFF
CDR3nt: TGTGCCAGCAGCTTAGGGGGCCGGGCTAGCAACACCGGGGAGCTGTTTTTT

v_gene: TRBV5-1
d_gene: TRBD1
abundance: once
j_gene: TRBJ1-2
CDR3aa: CASSTQGNYGYTF
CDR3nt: TGCGCCAGCAGCACACAGGGGAACTATGGCTACACCTTC

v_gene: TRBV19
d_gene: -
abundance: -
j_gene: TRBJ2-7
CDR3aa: CASSAQGLSYEQYF
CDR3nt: TGTGCCAGTAGTGCCCAGGGGCTGAGTTACGAGCAGTACTTC

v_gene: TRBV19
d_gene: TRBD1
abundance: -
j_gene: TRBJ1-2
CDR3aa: CASSRDSTIYGYTF
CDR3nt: TGTGCCAGTAGTAGGGACAGCACTATCTATGGCTACACCTTC

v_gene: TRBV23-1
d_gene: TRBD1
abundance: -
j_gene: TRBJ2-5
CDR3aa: CASSSIPGQSQETQYF
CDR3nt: TGCGCCAGCAGTTCCATACCGGGACAGAGCCAAGAGACCCAGTACTTC

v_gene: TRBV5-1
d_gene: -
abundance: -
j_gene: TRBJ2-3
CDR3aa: CASSGGAITDTQYF
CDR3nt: TGCGCCAGCAGTGGGGGGGCCATCACAGATACGCAGTATTTT

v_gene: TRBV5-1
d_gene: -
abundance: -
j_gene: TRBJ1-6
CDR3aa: CASSLAGYSPLHF
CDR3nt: TGCGCCAGCAGCTTGGCCGGCTATTCACCCCTCCACTTT

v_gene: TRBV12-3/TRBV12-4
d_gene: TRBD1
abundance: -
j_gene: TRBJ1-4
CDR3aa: CASSLRGPGKLFF
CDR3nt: TGTGCCAGCAGTTTGAGGGGGCCCGGAAAACTGTTTTTT

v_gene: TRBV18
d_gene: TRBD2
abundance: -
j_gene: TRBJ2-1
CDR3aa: CASSPDRTSGSFF
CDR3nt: TGTGCCAGCTCACCCGACAGGACTAGCGGATCGTTCTTC

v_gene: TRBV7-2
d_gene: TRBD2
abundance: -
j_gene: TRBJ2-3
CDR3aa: CASSIQRGSTDTQYF
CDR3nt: TGTGCCAGCAGCATTCAGCGGGGAAGCACAGATACGCAGTATTTT

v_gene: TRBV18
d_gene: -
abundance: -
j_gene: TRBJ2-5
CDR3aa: CASSLRTEETQYF
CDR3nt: TGTGCCAGCTCACTCCGGACCGAAGAGACCCAGTACTTC

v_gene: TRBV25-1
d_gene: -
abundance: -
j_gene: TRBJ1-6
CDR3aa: CASSEYGGSNSPLHF
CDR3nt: TGTGCCAGCAGTGAATATGGGGGCTCGAATTCACCCCTCCACTTT

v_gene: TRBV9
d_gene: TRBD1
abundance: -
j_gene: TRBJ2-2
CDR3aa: CASSVGAGGADTGELFF
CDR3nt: TGTGCCAGCAGCGTAGGGGCAGGGGGTGCCGACACCGGGGAGCTGTTTTTT

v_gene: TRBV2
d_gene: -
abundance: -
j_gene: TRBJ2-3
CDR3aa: CATTRDLNTDTQYF
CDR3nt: TGTGCCACCACCCGGGACTTAAACACAGATACGCAGTATTTT

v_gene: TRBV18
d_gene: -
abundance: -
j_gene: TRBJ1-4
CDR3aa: CASSPYPATNEKLFF
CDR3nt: TGTGCCAGCTCACCTTACCCCGCAACTAATGAAAAACTGTTTTTT

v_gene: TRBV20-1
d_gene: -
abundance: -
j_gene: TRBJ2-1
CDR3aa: CSASRGLITSTWGNEQFF
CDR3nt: TGCAGTGCTAGTCGGGGACTCATCACCAGTACCTGGGGGAATGAGCAGTTCTTC

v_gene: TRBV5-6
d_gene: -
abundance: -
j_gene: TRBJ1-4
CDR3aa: CASSLNSQGRTGKLFF
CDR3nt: TGTGCCAGCAGCTTGAACTCCCAGGGCCGGACGGGAAAACTGTTTTTT

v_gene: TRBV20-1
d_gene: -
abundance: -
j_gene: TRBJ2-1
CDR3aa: CSAPRGNEQFF
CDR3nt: TGCAGTGCGCCCCGTGGGAATGAGCAGTTCTTC

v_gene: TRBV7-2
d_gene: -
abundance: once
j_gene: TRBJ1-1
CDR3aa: CASSSPQPTEAFF
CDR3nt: TGTGCCAGCAGCTCTCCCCAACCCACTGAAGCTTTCTTT

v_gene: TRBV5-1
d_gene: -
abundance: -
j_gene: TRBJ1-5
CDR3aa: CASSLEGRVDQPQHF
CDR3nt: TGCGCCAGCAGCTTGGAGGGCAGGGTAGATCAGCCCCAGCATTTT

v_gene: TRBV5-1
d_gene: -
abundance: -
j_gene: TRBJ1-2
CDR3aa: CASSGQGQGYTF
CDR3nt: TGCGCCAGCTCCGGTCAGGGTCAAGGCTACACCTTC

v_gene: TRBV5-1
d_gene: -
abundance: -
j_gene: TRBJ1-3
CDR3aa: CASSLVWGAGNTIYF
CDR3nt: TGCGCCAGCAGCTTGGTCTGGGGCGCTGGAAACACCATATATTTT

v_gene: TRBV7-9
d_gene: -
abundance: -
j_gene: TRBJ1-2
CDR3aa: CASSLPGTYYGYTF
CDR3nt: TGTGCCAGCAGCCTACCCGGGACATACTATGGCTACACCTTC

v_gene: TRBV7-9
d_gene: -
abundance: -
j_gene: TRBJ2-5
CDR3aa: CASSPYSGLQSTQYF
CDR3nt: TGTGCCAGCAGCCCATACTCGGGACTCCAATCGACCCAGTACTTC